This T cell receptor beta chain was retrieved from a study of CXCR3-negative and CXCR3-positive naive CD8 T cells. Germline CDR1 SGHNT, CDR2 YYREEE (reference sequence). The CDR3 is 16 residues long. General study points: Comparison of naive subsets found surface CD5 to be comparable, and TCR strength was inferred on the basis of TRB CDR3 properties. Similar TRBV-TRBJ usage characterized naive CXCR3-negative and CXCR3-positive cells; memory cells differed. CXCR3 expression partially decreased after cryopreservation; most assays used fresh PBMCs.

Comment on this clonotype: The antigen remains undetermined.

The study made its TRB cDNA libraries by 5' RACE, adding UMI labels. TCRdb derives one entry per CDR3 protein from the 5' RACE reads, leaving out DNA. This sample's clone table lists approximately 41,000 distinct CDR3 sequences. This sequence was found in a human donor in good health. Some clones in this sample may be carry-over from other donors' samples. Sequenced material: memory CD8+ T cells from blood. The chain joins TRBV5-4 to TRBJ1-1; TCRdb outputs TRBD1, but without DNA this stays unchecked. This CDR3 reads CASSLDRGGLDTEAFF.